Below, one T cell receptor beta chain is given with its context. Assay used: immunoSEQ multiplex PCR; TCRdb lists only in-frame clones, some missing. The sample lists around 500,000 clones; approximately 85% were seen once. This entry comes from a study of blood T cell repertoires in COVID-19. Germline V gene lookup returns CDR1 LGHNA and CDR2 YNFKEQ. CDR3 length equals 18 residues. The V end lost 1 base, the J end lost 3 bases, and 16 bases lay between the germline ends. The rearrangement uses TRBV4-2 and TRBJ2-6; the D gene is possibly TRBD2 (7 bases). Sequencing was performed on peripheral blood. This TCR derives from a human donor in a cohort sampled during active COVID-19. This CDR3 is CASSQVGAGAGGANVLTF. In DNA, the CDR3 is TGTGCCAGCAGCCAAGTGGGGGCGGGGGCAGGTGGGGCCAACGTCCTGACTTTC.